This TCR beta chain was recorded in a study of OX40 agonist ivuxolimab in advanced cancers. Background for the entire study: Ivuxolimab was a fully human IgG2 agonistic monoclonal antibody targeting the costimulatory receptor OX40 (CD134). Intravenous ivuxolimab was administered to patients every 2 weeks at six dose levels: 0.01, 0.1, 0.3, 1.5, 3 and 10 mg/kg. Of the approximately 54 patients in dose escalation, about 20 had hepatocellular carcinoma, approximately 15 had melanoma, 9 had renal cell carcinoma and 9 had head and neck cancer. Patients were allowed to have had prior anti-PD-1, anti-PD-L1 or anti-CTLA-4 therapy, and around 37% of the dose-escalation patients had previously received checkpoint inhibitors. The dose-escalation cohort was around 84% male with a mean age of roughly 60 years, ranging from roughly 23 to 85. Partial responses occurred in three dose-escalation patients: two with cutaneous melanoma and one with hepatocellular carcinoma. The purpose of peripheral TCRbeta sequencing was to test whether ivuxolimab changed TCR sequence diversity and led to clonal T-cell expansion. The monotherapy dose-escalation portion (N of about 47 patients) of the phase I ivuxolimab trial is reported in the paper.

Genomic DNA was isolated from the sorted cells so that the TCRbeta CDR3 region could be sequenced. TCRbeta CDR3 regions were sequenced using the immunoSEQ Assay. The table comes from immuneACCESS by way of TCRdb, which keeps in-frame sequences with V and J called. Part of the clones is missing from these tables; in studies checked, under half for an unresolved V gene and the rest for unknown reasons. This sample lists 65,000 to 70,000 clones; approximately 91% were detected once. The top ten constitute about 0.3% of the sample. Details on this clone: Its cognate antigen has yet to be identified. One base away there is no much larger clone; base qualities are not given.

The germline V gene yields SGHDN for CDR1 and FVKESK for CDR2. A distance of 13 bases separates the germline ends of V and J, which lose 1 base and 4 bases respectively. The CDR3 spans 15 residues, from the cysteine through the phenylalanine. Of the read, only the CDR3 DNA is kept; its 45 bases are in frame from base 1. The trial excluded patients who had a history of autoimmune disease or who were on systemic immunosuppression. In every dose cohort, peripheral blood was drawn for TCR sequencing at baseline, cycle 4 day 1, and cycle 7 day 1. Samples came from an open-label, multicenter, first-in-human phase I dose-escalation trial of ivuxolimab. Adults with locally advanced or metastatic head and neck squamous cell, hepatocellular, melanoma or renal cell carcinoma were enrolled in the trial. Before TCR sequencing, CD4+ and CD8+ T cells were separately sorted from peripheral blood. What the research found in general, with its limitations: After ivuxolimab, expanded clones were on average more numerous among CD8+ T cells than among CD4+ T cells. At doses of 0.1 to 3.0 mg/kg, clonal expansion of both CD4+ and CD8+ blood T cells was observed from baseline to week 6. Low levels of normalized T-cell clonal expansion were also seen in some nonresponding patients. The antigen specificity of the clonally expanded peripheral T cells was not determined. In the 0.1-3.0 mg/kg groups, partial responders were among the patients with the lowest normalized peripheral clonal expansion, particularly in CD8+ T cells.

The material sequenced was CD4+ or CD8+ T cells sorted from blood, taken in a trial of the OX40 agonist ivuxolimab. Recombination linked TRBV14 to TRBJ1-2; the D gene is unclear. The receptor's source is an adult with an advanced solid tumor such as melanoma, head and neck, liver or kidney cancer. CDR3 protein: CASSQGGGTIYGYTF. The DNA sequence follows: TGTGCCAGCAGCCAAGGGGGAGGAACTATCTATGGCTACACCTTC.